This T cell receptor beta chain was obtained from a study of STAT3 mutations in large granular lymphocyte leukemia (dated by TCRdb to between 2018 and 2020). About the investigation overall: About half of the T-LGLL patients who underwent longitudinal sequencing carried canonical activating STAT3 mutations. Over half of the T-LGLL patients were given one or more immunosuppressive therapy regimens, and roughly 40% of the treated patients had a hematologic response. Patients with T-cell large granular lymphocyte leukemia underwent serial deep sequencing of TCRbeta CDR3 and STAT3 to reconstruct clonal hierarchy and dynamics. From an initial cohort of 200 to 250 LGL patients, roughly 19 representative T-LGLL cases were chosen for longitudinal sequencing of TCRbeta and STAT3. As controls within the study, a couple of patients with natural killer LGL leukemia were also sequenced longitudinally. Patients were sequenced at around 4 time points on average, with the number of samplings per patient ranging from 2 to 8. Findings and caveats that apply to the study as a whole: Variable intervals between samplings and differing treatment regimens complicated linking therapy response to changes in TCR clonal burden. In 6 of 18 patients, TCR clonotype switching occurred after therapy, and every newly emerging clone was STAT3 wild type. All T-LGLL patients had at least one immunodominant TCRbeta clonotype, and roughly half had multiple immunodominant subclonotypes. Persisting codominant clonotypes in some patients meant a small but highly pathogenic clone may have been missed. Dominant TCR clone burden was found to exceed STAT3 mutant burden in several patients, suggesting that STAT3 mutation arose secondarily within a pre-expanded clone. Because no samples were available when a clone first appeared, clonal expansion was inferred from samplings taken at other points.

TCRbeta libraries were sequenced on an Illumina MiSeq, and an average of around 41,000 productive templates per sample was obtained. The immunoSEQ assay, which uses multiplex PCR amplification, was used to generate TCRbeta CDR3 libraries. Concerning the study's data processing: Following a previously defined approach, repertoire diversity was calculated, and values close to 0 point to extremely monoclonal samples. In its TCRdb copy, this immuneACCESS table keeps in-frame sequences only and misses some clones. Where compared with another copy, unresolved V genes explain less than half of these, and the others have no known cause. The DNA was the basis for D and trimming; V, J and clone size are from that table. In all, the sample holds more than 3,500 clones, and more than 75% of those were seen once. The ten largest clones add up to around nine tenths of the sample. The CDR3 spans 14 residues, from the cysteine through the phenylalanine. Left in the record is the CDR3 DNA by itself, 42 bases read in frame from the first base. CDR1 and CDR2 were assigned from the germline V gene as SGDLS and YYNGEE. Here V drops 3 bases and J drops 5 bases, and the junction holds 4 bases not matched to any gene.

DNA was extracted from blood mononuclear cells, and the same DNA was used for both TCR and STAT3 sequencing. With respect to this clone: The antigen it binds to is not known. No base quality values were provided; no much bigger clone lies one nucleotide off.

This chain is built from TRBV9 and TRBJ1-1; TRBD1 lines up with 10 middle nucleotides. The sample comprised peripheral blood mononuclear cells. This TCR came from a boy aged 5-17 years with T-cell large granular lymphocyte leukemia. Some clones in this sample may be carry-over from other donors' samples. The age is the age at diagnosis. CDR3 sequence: CASSGQGAGTEAFF. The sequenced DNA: TGTGCCAGCAGCGGACAGGGGGCGGGTACTGAAGCTTTCTTT.